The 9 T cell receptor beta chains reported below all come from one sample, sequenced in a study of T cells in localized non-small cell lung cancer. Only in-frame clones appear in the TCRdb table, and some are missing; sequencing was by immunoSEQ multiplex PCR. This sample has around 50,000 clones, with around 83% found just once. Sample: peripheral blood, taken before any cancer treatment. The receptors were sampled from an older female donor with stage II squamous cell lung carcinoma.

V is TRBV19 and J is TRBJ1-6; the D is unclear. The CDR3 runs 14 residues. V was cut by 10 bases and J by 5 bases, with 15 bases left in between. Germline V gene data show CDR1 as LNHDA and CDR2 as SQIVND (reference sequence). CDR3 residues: CATRIRENNSPLHF. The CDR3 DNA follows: TGTGCCACCCGCATAAGGGAAAATAATTCACCCCTCCACTTT.

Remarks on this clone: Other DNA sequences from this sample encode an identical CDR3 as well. For the CDR3, the DNA is TGTGCCAGCAGCCGACAGGGCTACGAGCAGTACTTC. Its protein product is CASSRQGYEQYF. V and J are TRBV6-5 and TRBJ2-7; 7 nucleotides line up with TRBD1. The CDR3 has 12 amino acids. From germline, CDR1 is MNHEY and CDR2 SVGAGI. The trim removed 6 bases at V and 3 bases at J, leaving 2 bases unmatched.

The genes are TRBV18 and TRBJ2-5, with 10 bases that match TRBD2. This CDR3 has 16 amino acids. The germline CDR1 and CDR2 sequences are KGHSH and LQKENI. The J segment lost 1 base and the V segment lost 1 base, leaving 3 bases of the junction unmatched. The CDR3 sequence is CASSPLAGGIQETQYF. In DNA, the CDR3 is TGTGCCAGCTCACCACTAGCGGGGGGCATCCAAGAGACCCAGTACTTC.

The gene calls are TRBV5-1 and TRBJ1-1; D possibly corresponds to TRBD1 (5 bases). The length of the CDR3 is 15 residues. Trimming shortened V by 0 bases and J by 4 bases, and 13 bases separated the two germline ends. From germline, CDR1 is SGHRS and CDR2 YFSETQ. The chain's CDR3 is CASSLDGGEGTEAFF. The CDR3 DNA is TGCGCCAGCAGCTTGGATGGAGGGGAAGGCACTGAAGCTTTCTTT.

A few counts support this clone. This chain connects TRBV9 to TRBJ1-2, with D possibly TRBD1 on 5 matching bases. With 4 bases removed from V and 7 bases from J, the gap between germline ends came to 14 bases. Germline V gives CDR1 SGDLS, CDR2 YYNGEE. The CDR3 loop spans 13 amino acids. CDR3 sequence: CASSPQQASGYTF. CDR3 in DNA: TGTGCCAGCAGCCCCCAACAGGCCAGTGGCTACACCTTC.

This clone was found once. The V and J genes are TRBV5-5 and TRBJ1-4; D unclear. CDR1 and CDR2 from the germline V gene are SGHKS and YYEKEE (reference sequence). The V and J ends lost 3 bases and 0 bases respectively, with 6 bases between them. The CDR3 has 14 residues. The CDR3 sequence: CASSSTTTNEKLFF. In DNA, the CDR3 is TGTGCCAGCAGCTCGACAACAACTAATGAAAAACTGTTTTTT.

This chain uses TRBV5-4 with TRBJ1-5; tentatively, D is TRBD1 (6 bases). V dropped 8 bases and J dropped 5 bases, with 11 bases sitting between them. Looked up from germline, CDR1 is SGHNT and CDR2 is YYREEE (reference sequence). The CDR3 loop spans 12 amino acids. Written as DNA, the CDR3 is TGTGCCAGGTACAGGGAGGATCAGCCCCAGCATTTT. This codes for CARYREDQPQHF.

CDR3 residues: CASSEAAITEAFF. As DNA, the CDR3 is TGTGCCAGCAGTGAAGCGGCCATCACTGAAGCTTTCTTT. The V gene is TRBV6-1, the J gene TRBJ1-1, with unresolved D. Germline CDR1 is MNHNS and CDR2 is SASEGT. The length of the CDR3 is 13 residues. Trimming took 0 bases from V and 4 from J, leaving 6 bases between them.

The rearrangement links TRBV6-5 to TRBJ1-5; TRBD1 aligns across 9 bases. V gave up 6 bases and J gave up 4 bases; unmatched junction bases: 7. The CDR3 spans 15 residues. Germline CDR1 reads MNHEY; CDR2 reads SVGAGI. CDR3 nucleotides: TGTGCCAGCAGAGGACAGGGGTTAGGGAATCAGCCCCAGCATTTT. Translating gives CASRGQGLGNQPQHF.